This T cell receptor beta chain was sequenced during a study of T cells in women clearing cervical HPV infection. As for the study in general: Blood came at first lesion visit for cases, post-clearance for controls.

V lost 2 bases and J 2 bases, leaving 12 bases between the germline ends. Germline V gene data show CDR1 as SQVTM and CDR2 as ANQGSEA. This CDR3 has 14 amino acids. Remarks on this clone: Sequencing ends 3 residues short of the CDR3 end; the germline J gene provides the rest.

Genomic DNA, averaging roughly 1,200 ng per sample, yielded TCR beta CDR3 via immunoSEQ. TCRdb's table, derived via immunoSEQ multiplex PCR, lists solely in-frame clones and lacks some. The sample includes 30,000 or so clones. All participants had a single incident cervical HPV16 infection, and prevalent HPV16 infections were excluded. This receptor was identified in a woman aged 18 to 75 with a cervical HPV16 infection that either progressed to CIN3+ or cleared (not recorded which). Input material: blood buffy coat. This chain links TRBV29-1 with TRBJ1-1, with D uncertain. The sequenced part of the CDR3 DNA is TGCAGCGTTGAACACTGGGCAATCAACACTGAA. Amino acids: CSVEHWAINTE. The full CDR3 protein is CSVEHWAINTEAFF.